Listed below are T cell receptor beta chains from one sample, sequenced in a study of blood T cell repertoires in COVID-19. Sequencing was performed with immunoSEQ multiplex PCR; in TCRdb, only in-frame clones are kept and a portion is missing. This sample has roughly 70,000 clones, with roughly 85% found just once. Sequenced sample: peripheral blood. These receptors originate from a woman older than 75 with acute or convalescent COVID-19. The CDR3 runs from the conserved cysteine through the conserved F or W. A D gene is named only where the DNA matches it firmly. Size is omitted from some rows. Given values are once, few, many or a class for expanded clones.

j_call: TRBJ2-7; d_call: NA; v_call: TRBV3-1/TRBV3-2; clone_size: NA; cdr3_nt: TGTGCCAGCAGCCGGGCCCTAGGGGGGGGGTACGAGCAGTACTTC; cdr3_aa: CASSRALGGGYEQYF
j_call: TRBJ2-5; d_call: NA; v_call: TRBV10-1; clone_size: NA; cdr3_nt: TGCGCCAGCAGTGAGTCCGGCGGGGCAAAAGAGACCCAGTACTTC; cdr3_aa: CASSESGGAKETQYF
j_call: TRBJ1-1; d_call: TRBD1; v_call: TRBV6-2/TRBV6-3; clone_size: NA; cdr3_nt: TGTGCCAGCAGTTACTCCGGGACAGGGCTCCCCGGGGAAGCTTTCTTT; cdr3_aa: CASSYSGTGLPGEAFF
j_call: TRBJ2-2; d_call: TRBD1; v_call: TRBV29-1; clone_size: NA; cdr3_nt: TGCAGCGTTGCGCCTGACAGGGGAAGAACCGGGGAGCTGTTTTTT; cdr3_aa: CSVAPDRGRTGELFF
j_call: TRBJ1-1; d_call: TRBD1; v_call: TRBV18; clone_size: NA; cdr3_nt: TGTGCCAGCTCACCACCCGGGACAGGGGGTGAAGCTTTCTTT; cdr3_aa: CASSPPGTGGEAFF
j_call: TRBJ1-1; d_call: NA; v_call: TRBV29-1; clone_size: NA; cdr3_nt: TGCAGCGTTGAAGTTGGACAGTACACTGAAGCTTTCTTT; cdr3_aa: CSVEVGQYTEAFF
j_call: TRBJ2-7; d_call: TRBD1; v_call: TRBV9; clone_size: NA; cdr3_nt: TGTGCCAGCAGCGTAGACCCAAGGACAGGGTCCTACGAGCAGTACTTC; cdr3_aa: CASSVDPRTGSYEQYF
j_call: TRBJ1-2; d_call: NA; v_call: TRBV28; clone_size: NA; cdr3_nt: TGTGCCAGCAGTCTAGACGGCTATGGCTACACCTTC; cdr3_aa: CASSLDGYGYTF
j_call: TRBJ2-1; d_call: TRBD2; v_call: TRBV10-3; clone_size: NA; cdr3_nt: TGTGCCATCAGCCAATTAACTAGCGGGAGTTGGAATGAGCAGTTCTTC; cdr3_aa: CAISQLTSGSWNEQFF
j_call: TRBJ1-2; d_call: NA; v_call: TRBV4-1; clone_size: NA; cdr3_nt: TGCGCCAGCAGCCAAGATACCACAGGGACCTATGGCTACACCTTC; cdr3_aa: CASSQDTTGTYGYTF
j_call: TRBJ2-7; d_call: TRBD1; v_call: TRBV27; clone_size: NA; cdr3_nt: TGTGCCAGCAGGGGGACAGGGCGGGACGAGCAGTACTTC; cdr3_aa: CASRGTGRDEQYF
j_call: TRBJ2-2; d_call: NA; v_call: TRBV3-1/TRBV3-2; clone_size: NA; cdr3_nt: TGTGCCAGCAGCCCAACGAGAGGGTTTTCCGGGGAGCTGTTTTTT; cdr3_aa: CASSPTRGFSGELFF
j_call: TRBJ1-3; d_call: TRBD1; v_call: TRBV19; clone_size: NA; cdr3_nt: TGTGCCAGTAGCCATTGGACAGGGTCCTTCTCTGGAAACACCATATATTTT; cdr3_aa: CASSHWTGSFSGNTIYF
j_call: TRBJ2-7; d_call: NA; v_call: TRBV7-2; clone_size: few; cdr3_nt: TGTGCCAGCTCAACCCGGCAGGGATCCTACGAGCAGTACTTC; cdr3_aa: CASSTRQGSYEQYF
j_call: TRBJ2-1; d_call: TRBD2; v_call: TRBV6-4; clone_size: once; cdr3_nt: TGTGCCAGCAGTGGACTAGCGGGACGTAGTGAGCAGTTCTTC; cdr3_aa: CASSGLAGRSEQFF
j_call: TRBJ2-3; d_call: TRBD1; v_call: TRBV11-2; clone_size: NA; cdr3_nt: TGTGCCAGCAGCATCGACAGGGGGCGCGTAGATACGCAGTATTTT; cdr3_aa: CASSIDRGRVDTQYF
j_call: TRBJ2-5; d_call: NA; v_call: TRBV24-1; clone_size: once; cdr3_nt: TGTGCCACCAGTGATCGAAGCCTCACCCAGTACTTC; cdr3_aa: CATSDRSLTQYF
j_call: TRBJ1-2; d_call: NA; v_call: TRBV5-4; clone_size: NA; cdr3_nt: TGTGCCAGCTCCGATGCGGGGAAAGGTAACTATGGCTACACCTTC; cdr3_aa: CASSDAGKGNYGYTF
j_call: TRBJ1-3; d_call: NA; v_call: TRBV27; clone_size: NA; cdr3_nt: TGTGCCAGCAGTCCGACAGGTTTCTCTGGAAACACCATATATTTT; cdr3_aa: CASSPTGFSGNTIYF
j_call: TRBJ2-7; d_call: NA; v_call: TRBV27; clone_size: NA; cdr3_nt: TGTGCCAGCAGTTTTAGGCAGGGTAGTCACTCCTACGAGCAGTACTTC; cdr3_aa: CASSFRQGSHSYEQYF
j_call: TRBJ1-1; d_call: TRBD1; v_call: TRBV18; clone_size: NA; cdr3_nt: TGTGCCAGCTCACGGTTAGGACAGGCTGCTAACACTGAAGCTTTCTTT; cdr3_aa: CASSRLGQAANTEAFF
j_call: TRBJ1-2; d_call: TRBD1; v_call: TRBV19; clone_size: NA; cdr3_nt: TGTGCCAGTAGCAGGGGACAGGGTTATGGCTACACCTTC; cdr3_aa: CASSRGQGYGYTF
j_call: TRBJ2-7; d_call: NA; v_call: TRBV6-5; clone_size: NA; cdr3_nt: TGTGCCAGCAGCCAAGGACAGAGCGAGCAGTACTTC; cdr3_aa: CASSQGQSEQYF
j_call: TRBJ1-2; d_call: NA; v_call: TRBV5-1; clone_size: NA; cdr3_nt: TGCGCCAGCAGCTCCGGTCCTGACAGAAACGGAGGCTACACCTTC; cdr3_aa: CASSSGPDRNGGYTF
j_call: TRBJ2-1; d_call: NA; v_call: TRBV4-1; clone_size: NA; cdr3_nt: TGCGCCAGCAGGAAACAGGGCTCCTACAATGAGCAGTTCTTC; cdr3_aa: CASRKQGSYNEQFF
j_call: TRBJ2-1; d_call: TRBD1; v_call: TRBV10-1; clone_size: NA; cdr3_nt: TGCGCCAGCAGTGAGACACCGGGACAGGCTAGCGATGAGCAGTTCTTC; cdr3_aa: CASSETPGQASDEQFF
j_call: TRBJ2-7; d_call: NA; v_call: TRBV5-5; clone_size: few; cdr3_nt: TGTGCCAGCAGCTTGTGGCAGGGATCCTACGAGCAGTACTTC; cdr3_aa: CASSLWQGSYEQYF
j_call: TRBJ2-1; d_call: TRBD2; v_call: TRBV28; clone_size: NA; cdr3_nt: TGTGCCGCCGCTAGCGGGGGGGGCGATGAGCAGTTCTTC; cdr3_aa: CAAASGGGDEQFF
j_call: TRBJ2-3; d_call: TRBD2; v_call: TRBV29-1; clone_size: NA; cdr3_nt: TGCAGCGTTGAGGCTAGCGGAACAGATACGCAGTATTTT; cdr3_aa: CSVEASGTDTQYF
j_call: TRBJ2-3; d_call: TRBD2; v_call: TRBV6-2/TRBV6-3; clone_size: NA; cdr3_nt: TGTGCCAGCAGTTCCTGGACTAGCGGGAACACAGATACGCAGTATTTT; cdr3_aa: CASSSWTSGNTDTQYF
j_call: TRBJ1-1; d_call: NA; v_call: TRBV7-9; clone_size: NA; cdr3_nt: TGTGCCAGCAGCTTTAGTCGCCCCCGGGGTCACACTGAAGCTTTCTTT; cdr3_aa: CASSFSRPRGHTEAFF
j_call: TRBJ2-5; d_call: NA; v_call: TRBV4-3; clone_size: once; cdr3_nt: TGCGCCAGCAGTCCCTCATGGGCTGGTAGCGGAAAAGAGACCCAGTACTTC; cdr3_aa: CASSPSWAGSGKETQYF
j_call: TRBJ1-6; d_call: NA; v_call: TRBV29-1; clone_size: NA; cdr3_nt: TGCAGCATTTCCAGGGAACTGGGTTCACCCCTCCACTTT; cdr3_aa: CSISRELGSPLHF
j_call: TRBJ1-4; d_call: NA; v_call: TRBV29-1; clone_size: NA; cdr3_nt: TGCAGCGTTGTAGTAGTGGGCCCTCCGGCAACTAATGAAAAACTGTTTTTT; cdr3_aa: CSVVVVGPPATNEKLFF
j_call: TRBJ1-6; d_call: NA; v_call: TRBV24-1; clone_size: once; cdr3_nt: TGTGCCACCTCCGAGAAAGGCGGTGGTTCACCCCTCCACTTT; cdr3_aa: CATSEKGGGSPLHF
j_call: TRBJ2-5; d_call: TRBD1; v_call: TRBV15; clone_size: NA; cdr3_nt: TGTGCCACCAGCAGGGAGACAGGGCCTGGGCGAGAGACCCAGTACTTC; cdr3_aa: CATSRETGPGRETQYF
j_call: TRBJ2-7; d_call: NA; v_call: TRBV3-1/TRBV3-2; clone_size: once; cdr3_nt: TGTGCCAGCAGCCATCGAGATGGGAGAGAATCCTCCTACGAGCAGTACTTC; cdr3_aa: CASSHRDGRESSYEQYF
j_call: TRBJ1-2; d_call: TRBD1; v_call: TRBV18; clone_size: NA; cdr3_nt: TGTGCCAGCTCGTACCGGACAGGGGGCGAGGACGGCTACACCTTC; cdr3_aa: CASSYRTGGEDGYTF
j_call: TRBJ2-3; d_call: NA; v_call: TRBV4-3; clone_size: NA; cdr3_nt: TGCGCCAGCAGCCAGTTTAGCGGCACAGATACGCAGTATTTT; cdr3_aa: CASSQFSGTDTQYF
j_call: TRBJ1-1; d_call: NA; v_call: TRBV7-2; clone_size: NA; cdr3_nt: TGTGCCAGCAAAAAGAGGGGGTTTACTGAAGCTTTCTTT; cdr3_aa: CASKKRGFTEAFF
j_call: TRBJ1-4; d_call: TRBD1; v_call: TRBV5-4; clone_size: NA; cdr3_nt: TGTGCCAGCAGCCCCTGGACAGGTGGTAATGAAAAACTGTTTTTT; cdr3_aa: CASSPWTGGNEKLFF
j_call: TRBJ2-4; d_call: TRBD2; v_call: TRBV28; clone_size: NA; cdr3_nt: TGTGCCAGTACGGCGGGAGCCCTAGCCAAAAACATTCAGTACTTC; cdr3_aa: CASTAGALAKNIQYF
j_call: TRBJ2-2; d_call: NA; v_call: TRBV5-1; clone_size: NA; cdr3_nt: TGCGCCAGCAGCTTGCCTTCGGGGGAGGGGGAGCTGTTTTTT; cdr3_aa: CASSLPSGEGELFF
j_call: TRBJ2-5; d_call: TRBD2; v_call: TRBV4-1; clone_size: NA; cdr3_nt: TGCGCCAGCAGCCTAACTCCAGTTCTAGCGGGGGATCTCAGGTACTTC; cdr3_aa: CASSLTPVLAGDLRYF
j_call: TRBJ1-4; d_call: TRBD1; v_call: TRBV6-1; clone_size: NA; cdr3_nt: TGTGCCAGCAGTGAAAAGATTGGGACAGGGAATGAAAAACTGTTTTTT; cdr3_aa: CASSEKIGTGNEKLFF
j_call: TRBJ2-3; d_call: NA; v_call: TRBV11-3; clone_size: NA; cdr3_nt: TGTGCCAGCAGCTCACAGGGTGATACGCAGTATTTT; cdr3_aa: CASSSQGDTQYF
j_call: TRBJ1-1; d_call: NA; v_call: TRBV18; clone_size: NA; cdr3_nt: TGTGCCAGCTCATCCCGGAACACTGAAGCTTTCTTT; cdr3_aa: CASSSRNTEAFF
j_call: TRBJ1-1; d_call: NA; v_call: TRBV28; clone_size: NA; cdr3_nt: TGTGCCAGCACCCCGCAGGGGATAGCGAACACTGAAGCTTTCTTT; cdr3_aa: CASTPQGIANTEAFF
j_call: TRBJ2-7; d_call: NA; v_call: TRBV6-1; clone_size: few; cdr3_nt: TGTGCCAGCAGTGAATTTCGCCTTTCTACCTACGAGCAGTACTTC; cdr3_aa: CASSEFRLSTYEQYF
j_call: TRBJ2-2; d_call: TRBD2; v_call: TRBV27; clone_size: once; cdr3_nt: TGTGCCAGCAGTTTTTGGGGGGGAGCTACGAACACCGGGGAGCTGTTTTTT; cdr3_aa: CASSFWGGATNTGELFF
j_call: TRBJ2-4; d_call: NA; v_call: TRBV28; clone_size: NA; cdr3_nt: TGTGCCAGCAGTCGCGCCTTAGCCAAAAACATTCAGTACTTC; cdr3_aa: CASSRALAKNIQYF
j_call: TRBJ1-4; d_call: NA; v_call: TRBV20-1; clone_size: NA; cdr3_nt: TGCAGTCCTCAAACGGGTGAAAAACTGTTTTTT; cdr3_aa: CSPQTGEKLFF
j_call: TRBJ2-3; d_call: TRBD2; v_call: TRBV24-1; clone_size: NA; cdr3_nt: TGTGCCACCAGTGCCGCGGGACTAGCCTCTAGCACAGATACGCAGTATTTT; cdr3_aa: CATSAAGLASSTDTQYF
j_call: TRBJ2-1; d_call: TRBD2; v_call: TRBV11-1; clone_size: NA; cdr3_nt: TGTGCCAGCAGCTTAGAATGGGCGGGGGGGAAGCAGTTCTTC; cdr3_aa: CASSLEWAGGKQFF
j_call: TRBJ2-7; d_call: TRBD2; v_call: TRBV9; clone_size: NA; cdr3_nt: TGTGCCAGCAGCGTTGGGACTAGCGGGAGGGCCGACGAGCAGTACTTC; cdr3_aa: CASSVGTSGRADEQYF
j_call: TRBJ2-1; d_call: NA; v_call: TRBV19; clone_size: NA; cdr3_nt: TGTGCTACAGGGCGCTGGCGGGGGCGGGAAAATGAGCAGTTCTTC; cdr3_aa: CATGRWRGRENEQFF
j_call: TRBJ2-7; d_call: NA; v_call: TRBV5-1; clone_size: NA; cdr3_nt: TGCGCCAGCAGCTTGGAGCAGGGGAGATTTGGCGAGCAGTACTTC; cdr3_aa: CASSLEQGRFGEQYF